A single T cell receptor (beta chain) is shown here with its context. The CDR3 has 16 residues. Per germline, CDR1 SGHDT and CDR2 YYEEEE. The V and J ends lost 3 bases and 3 bases, in that order; junction bases with no gene match: 11. This sample was taken from a study of blood T cell repertoires in COVID-19. The overall study: Some COVID-19 samples were acute and others convalescent; all came from the United States, Italy and Spain. T cells, B-cell-depleted T cells, or PBMCs provided the cDNA or gDNA that served as material.

This table comes from immunoSEQ multiplex PCR, and its TCRdb copy is limited to in-frame clones, with some not included. The data hold more than 150,000 clones, with roughly 94% observed a single time. Seattle's cohort entered during active infection and was followed longitudinally. V usage is TRBV5-6 and J usage is TRBJ1-1; 7 positions agree with TRBD1. The sequence was obtained from a man aged 30 to 39 with COVID-19, enrolled during active disease. The sample was peripheral blood. CDR3 bases: TGTGCCAGCAGCTCCAACAGGGGAGTATTGGACACTGAAGCTTTCTTT. This encodes CASSSNRGVLDTEAFF.